This TCR beta chain emerged from a study of T cell changes during pregnancy in multiple sclerosis. From germline, CDR1 is MNHEY and CDR2 SMNVEV (reference sequence). V dropped 5 bases and J dropped 5 bases, with 13 bases sitting between them. This CDR3 spans 13 amino acids. Sequenced by immunoSEQ multiplex PCR; TCRdb stores in-frame clones only, minus some. Here the sample spans tens of thousands of clones, 80% to 95% being singletons. This TCR came from a female donor in good health, enrolled as a control in a pregnancy study. This chain joins TRBV27 and TRBJ2-7; no reliable D call. The specimen was peripheral blood, collected in the third trimester of pregnancy. This chain's CDR3 is CASSPAPANEQYF. The CDR3 nucleotides read TGTGCCAGCAGTCCTGCGCCAGCGAACGAGCAGTACTTC.